This T cell receptor beta chain is drawn from a study of cytomegalovirus exposure and HLA in healthy donors. There are 13 residues in the CDR3. Looked up from germline, CDR1 is MNHEY and CDR2 is SVGAGI. V lost 0 bases to trimming and J lost 2 bases, with 3 bases between them. The PCR used 60 Vbeta and 13 Jbeta primers. Data came from immunoSEQ multiplex PCR; TCRdb stores just in-frame clones and leaves some out. Among 100,000 to 120,000 clones listed, over 65% were seen once. The chain recombines TRBV6-5 with TRBJ2-3; D unresolved. Input material: PBMCs. The clonotype comes from a man between 25 and 39 years old in good health and CMV-seropositive. The CDR3 DNA reads TGTGCCAGCAGTTACTCTTACACAGATACGCAGTATTTT. This codes for CASSYSYTDTQYF.